This TCR beta chain was obtained from a study of tissue T cells after allogeneic stem cell transplantation. Whole-study results and caveats: Tissue-detected TCR repertoire was only partly captured by blood and spleen T cells.

Trimming stripped 2 bases from V and 7 bases from J, with 9 bases between. The length of the CDR3 is 13 residues. Germline CDR1 and CDR2: KGHPV and FQNQEV (reference sequence). Turning to this clone: The antigen is unknown. Gene names are the mouse ones. The observed sequence ends 1 residue before the CDR3 terminus, with the missing tail filled in from the germline J gene.

The method was immunoSEQ multiplex PCR; TCRdb's version includes in-frame clones alone and lacks a portion of them. In the table there are about 2,800 clones, about 40% of which are singletons. Specified time point: mouse harvest day 14 after allogeneic transplant. Each mouse received 10^7 T-cell-depleted marrow cells plus 10^6 splenic CD5+ T cells by tail vein. This chain uses TRBV26 with TRBJ2-1; a possible D gene is TRBD1 (6 bases). The clonotype comes from a female BALB/c mouse given C57BL/6 T cells with graft-versus-host disease after an allogeneic hematopoietic cell transplant. Input material: gut tissue. Incomplete CDR3 DNA: TGTGCCAGCAGTCTGCAGGGGCGGGCTGAGCAGTTC. It codes for CASSLQGRAEQF. In full, the CDR3 reads CASSLQGRAEQFF.